The clone carrying this T cell receptor beta chain appeared a single time. Its specificity is not known. Diagnosis rested on symptoms, serum thyroxine and TRAb, thyroid ultrasound, and orbital computed tomography. This entry is derived from a study of T cells in Graves' hyperthyroidism and ophthalmopathy. TCR beta CDR3 sequences were amplified from RNA transcripts. The HTBI primer set was used in a first-round RT-PCR of the TCR CDR3. TCRdb processed the multiplex PCR reads anew with MiXCR; each CDR3 protein has one entry. The sample yields around 600,000 distinct CDR3 sequences, roughly 46% seen once. CDR1 is SQVTM, CDR2 ANQGSEA, per germline. V dropped 6 bases and J dropped 0; count of bases not matched to a gene: 3. The CDR3 has 13 residues. Study-level points and caveats: Ophthalmopathy was identified by the model a median approximately 6.9 months ahead of onset. Ophthalmopathy was distinguished from stable hyperthyroidism by 13 V-J signatures.

V usage is TRBV29-1 and J usage is TRBJ1-1; 8 bases align to TRBD1. The sample consisted of peripheral blood or thyroid tissue (not recorded which). The receptor was isolated from an adult man with Graves' disease, either hyperthyroidism or ophthalmopathy (not recorded which). The CDR3 loop is CSVSTGVNTEAFF. The CDR3 DNA reads as TGCAGCGTCTCGACAGGGGTGAACACTGAAGCTTTCTTT.